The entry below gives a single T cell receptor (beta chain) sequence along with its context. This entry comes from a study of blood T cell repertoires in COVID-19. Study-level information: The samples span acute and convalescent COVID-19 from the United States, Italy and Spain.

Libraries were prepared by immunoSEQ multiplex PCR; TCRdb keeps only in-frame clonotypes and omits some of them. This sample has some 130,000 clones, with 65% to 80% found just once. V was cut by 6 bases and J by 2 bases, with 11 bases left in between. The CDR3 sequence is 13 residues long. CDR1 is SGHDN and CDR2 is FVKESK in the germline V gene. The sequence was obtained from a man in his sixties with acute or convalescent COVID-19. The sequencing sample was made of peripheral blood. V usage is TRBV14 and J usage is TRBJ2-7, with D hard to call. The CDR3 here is CASSSVWPYEQYF. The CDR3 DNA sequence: TGTGCCAGCAGTTCCGTTTGGCCCTACGAGCAGTACTTC.